This record looks at one T cell receptor (beta chain) sequence and its context. The antigen remains undetermined. This sample is part of a study of cytomegalovirus exposure and HLA in healthy donors. The wider study: Researchers previously reported finding roughly 120 million unique TCR beta sequences from 170 million or so T cells.

Study outcomes and limitations: A later analysis found that most CMV-associated TCR beta chains appeared HLA-restricted. Productive status was seen about 90% or about 30% of the time for most TCR beta V segments in an earlier analysis.

V dropped 2 bases and J dropped 3 bases, with 11 bases sitting between them. Germline V CDR1 and CDR2: SNHLY, FYNNEI. The length of the CDR3 is 15 residues. In the PCR, 60 Vbeta and 13 Jbeta primers were used. Libraries were prepared by immunoSEQ multiplex PCR; TCRdb keeps only in-frame clonotypes and omits some of them. The table gives some 60,000 clones; the top ten clones make up around 4.2% of it. The chain couples TRBV2 to TRBJ1-3, with a tentative D call TRBD1 (5 bases). The TCR comes from a male donor in good health and CMV-seronegative. Sequencing was carried out using PBMCs. The CDR3 region is CASSELGGYGNTIYF. The CDR3 coding sequence is TGTGCCAGCAGTGAATTGGGGGGATATGGAAACACCATATATTTT.